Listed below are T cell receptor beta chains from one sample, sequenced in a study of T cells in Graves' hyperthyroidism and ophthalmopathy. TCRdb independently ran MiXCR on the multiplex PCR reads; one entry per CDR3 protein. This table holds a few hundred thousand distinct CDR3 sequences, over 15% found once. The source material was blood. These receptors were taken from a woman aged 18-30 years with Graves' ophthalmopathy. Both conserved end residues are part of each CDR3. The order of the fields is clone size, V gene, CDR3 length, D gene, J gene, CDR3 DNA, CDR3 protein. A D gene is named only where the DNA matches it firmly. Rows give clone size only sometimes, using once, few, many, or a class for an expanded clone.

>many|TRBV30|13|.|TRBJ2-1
TGTGCCTGGAGTGTGGGGGGATACAATGAGCAGTTCTTC
CAWSVGGYNEQFF
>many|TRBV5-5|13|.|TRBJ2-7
TGTGCCAGCAGCGGGGGGATTGGGTACGAGCAGTACTTC
CASSGGIGYEQYF
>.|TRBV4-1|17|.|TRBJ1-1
TGCGCCAGCAGCCAAGATTCCTCCGGCCCCCGGAACACTGAAGCTTTCTTT
CASSQDSSGPRNTEAFF
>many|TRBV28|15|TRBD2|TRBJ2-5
TGTGCCAGCAGTCAGGCTGCCAGGGAGGGAGAGACCCAGTACTTC
CASSQAAREGETQYF
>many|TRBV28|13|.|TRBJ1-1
TGTGCCAGCAGAAATTACATGAACACTGAAGCTTTCTTT
CASRNYMNTEAFF
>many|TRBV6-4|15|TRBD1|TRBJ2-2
TGTGCCAGCAGCCCCGGACAGGGATACACCGGGGAGCTGTTTTTT
CASSPGQGYTGELFF
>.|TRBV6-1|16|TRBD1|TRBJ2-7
TGTGCCAGCAGCACTCAGCGGACAGGGGGCGCCTACGAGCAGTACTTC
CASSTQRTGGAYEQYF
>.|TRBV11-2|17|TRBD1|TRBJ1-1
TGTGCCAGCAGCCACGCTGGGACAGCCACCTGGGACACTGAAGCTTTCTTT
CASSHAGTATWDTEAFF
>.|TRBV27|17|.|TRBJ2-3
TGTGCCGGCAGTTTATCGATGCGGGTAGGAGACACAGATACGCAGTATTTT
CAGSLSMRVGDTDTQYF
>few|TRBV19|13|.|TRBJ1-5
TGTGCCAGTAGCAGGACTGCGATTCTGCCCCAGCATTTT
CASSRTAILPQHF
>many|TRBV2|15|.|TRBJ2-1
TGTGCCAGCAGTTCCGATAGCGGAAGGGCCAATGAGCAGTTCTTC
CASSSDSGRANEQFF
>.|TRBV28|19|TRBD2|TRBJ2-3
TGTGCCAGCAGTGACCTACCGAGGGCGGGGGGGACGGACACAGATACGCAGTATTTT
CASSDLPRAGGTDTDTQYF
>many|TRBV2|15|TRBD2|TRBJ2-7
TGTGCCACCGGACCCGGAGCGGGAGCGAGATACGAGCAGTACTTC
CATGPGAGARYEQYF
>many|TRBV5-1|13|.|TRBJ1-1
TGCGCCAGCAGAACCGGGACGAGCACTGAAGCTTTCTTT
CASRTGTSTEAFF
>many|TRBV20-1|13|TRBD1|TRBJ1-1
TGCAGTGCTGAACAGGGGGCCTGGACTGAAGCTTTCTTT
CSAEQGAWTEAFF
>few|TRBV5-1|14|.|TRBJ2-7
TGCGCCAGCAGCCTTGTCCCTGTCGGGGACGAGCAGTACTTC
CASSLVPVGDEQYF
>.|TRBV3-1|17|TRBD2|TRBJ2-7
TGTGCCAGCAGCCAAGAGAGACCTAGCGGGAGCTCCTACGAGCAGTACTTC
CASSQERPSGSSYEQYF
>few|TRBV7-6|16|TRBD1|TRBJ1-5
TGCGCCAGCAGCCAAGAGGCGACAGGGGACAATCAGCCCCAGCATTTT
CASSQEATGDNQPQHF
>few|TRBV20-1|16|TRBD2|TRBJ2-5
TGCAACGCTGCGGACCTGACTAGCGCGTACCAAGAGACCCAGTACTTC
CNAADLTSAYQETQYF
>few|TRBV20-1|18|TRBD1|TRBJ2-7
TGCAGTGCCGCTGCACGCCCCGGACAGGGATTTTATCCCTACGAGCAGTACTTC
CSAAARPGQGFYPYEQYF
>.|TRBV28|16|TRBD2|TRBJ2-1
TGTGCCAGCAGTTTAATGGCGGGAGCAGGAGGCAATGAGCAGTTCTTC
CASSLMAGAGGNEQFF
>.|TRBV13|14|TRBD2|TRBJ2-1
TGTGCCAGCAGCTGGGGACTATCCTACAATGAGCAGTTCTTC
CASSWGLSYNEQFF
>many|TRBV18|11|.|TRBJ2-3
TGTGCCAGCTCAGACAGTGATACGCAGTATTTT
CASSDSDTQYF
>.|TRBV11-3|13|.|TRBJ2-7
TGTGCCAGCAGAGGGGCGGGCCCATACGAGCAGTACTTC
CASRGAGPYEQYF
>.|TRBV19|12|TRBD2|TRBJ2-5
TGTGCCAGTAGTTCCAGCGGGACGTTTCAGTACTTC
CASSSSGTFQYF
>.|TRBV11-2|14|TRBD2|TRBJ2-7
TGTGCCAGCAGCTCCAAGACTAGCGGGCCCGAGCAGTACTTC
CASSSKTSGPEQYF
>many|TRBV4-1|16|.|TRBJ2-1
TGCGCCAGCAGCCAAGATAACAGCGGAGCCTACAATGAGCAGTTCTTC
CASSQDNSGAYNEQFF
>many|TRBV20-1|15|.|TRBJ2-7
TGCAGTGCTAGGCCCTTCGACAAATCGTCCTACGAGCAGTACTTC
CSARPFDKSSYEQYF
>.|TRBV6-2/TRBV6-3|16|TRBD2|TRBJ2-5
TGTGCCAGCAGTAAGGGACTAGCGGGGGACCAAGAGACCCAGTACTTC
CASSKGLAGDQETQYF
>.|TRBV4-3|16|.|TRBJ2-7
TGCGCCAGCAGCCAAGATGGGGCGAGCGGAGCCGGGGAGCAGTACTTC
CASSQDGASGAGEQYF
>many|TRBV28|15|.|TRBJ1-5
TGTGCCAGCAGTTTAGCCAGGGACGGCAATCAGCCCCAGCATTTT
CASSLARDGNQPQHF
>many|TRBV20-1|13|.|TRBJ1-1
TGCAGTGCCCGGGACACCAGGAACACTGAAGCTTTCTTT
CSARDTRNTEAFF
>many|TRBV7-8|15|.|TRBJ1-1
TGTGCCAGCAGCTCTGCCGGGACCTCCAACACTGAAGCTTTCTTT
CASSSAGTSNTEAFF
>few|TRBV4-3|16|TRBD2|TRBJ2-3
TGCGCCAGCCAAGCTTCGACTAGCGGGAGGACAGATACGCAGTATTTT
CASQASTSGRTDTQYF
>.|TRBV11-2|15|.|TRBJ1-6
TGTGCCAGCAGGTTGACTGGCTCCTATAATTCACCCCTCCACTTT
CASRLTGSYNSPLHF
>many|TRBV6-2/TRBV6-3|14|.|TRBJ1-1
TGTGCCAGCCACGGCTGGGGCTTGAACACTGAAGCTTTCTTT
CASHGWGLNTEAFF
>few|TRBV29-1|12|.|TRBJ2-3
TGCAGCGCCCTCGGCGGGGAGGATACGCAGTATTTT
CSALGGEDTQYF
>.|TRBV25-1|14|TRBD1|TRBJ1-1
TGTGCCAGCAGGGCGGACAGGGTGTCCACTGAAGCTTTCTTT
CASRADRVSTEAFF
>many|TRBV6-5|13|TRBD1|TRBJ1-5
TGTGCCAGCAGTTACTCGGACAGGGAGGCCCAGCATTTT
CASSYSDREAQHF
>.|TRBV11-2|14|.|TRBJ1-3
TGTGCCAGCAGCGTTGGCGGACCTGGAAACACCATATATTTT
CASSVGGPGNTIYF
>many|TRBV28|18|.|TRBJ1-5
TGTGCCAGCAGTCGGAAATTACTAGCTAAGGGACCTCATCAGCCCCAGCATTTT
CASSRKLLAKGPHQPQHF
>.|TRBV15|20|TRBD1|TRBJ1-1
TGTGCCACCAGCAGTTGGCAGTCGCTGGACTGGGACAGATCAAACACTGAAGCTTTCTTT
CATSSWQSLDWDRSNTEAFF
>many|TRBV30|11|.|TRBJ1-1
TGTGCCATGGGACAACCCGGATGGGCTTTCTTT
CAMGQPGWAFF
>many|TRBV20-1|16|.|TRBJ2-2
TGCAGTGCCAGGGGGGTTTTCCAGCCGGACACCGGGGAGCTGTTTTTT
CSARGVFQPDTGELFF
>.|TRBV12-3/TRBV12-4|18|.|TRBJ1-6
TGTGCCAGCAGTTTTTATCCGCCAATAAGGGATTATAATTCACCCCTCCACTTT
CASSFYPPIRDYNSPLHF
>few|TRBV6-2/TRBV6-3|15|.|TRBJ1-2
TGTGCCAGCAGGGGAACAAGCGCCGCTAACTATGGCTACACCTTC
CASRGTSAANYGYTF
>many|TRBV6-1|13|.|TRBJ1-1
TGTGCCAGCAGTTGGTCACAGAACACTGAAGCTTTCTTT
CASSWSQNTEAFF
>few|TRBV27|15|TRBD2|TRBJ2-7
TGTGCCAGCAGGGCTAGCGGGGCCACTTCCTACGAGCAGTACTTC
CASRASGATSYEQYF
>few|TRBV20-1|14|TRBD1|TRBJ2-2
TGCAGTGCTCTCTGGGACAGGGCCACCGGGGAGCTGTTTTTT
CSALWDRATGELFF
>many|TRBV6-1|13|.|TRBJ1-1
TGTGCCAGCATGGGGGTTCCGAACACTGAAGCTTTCTTT
CASMGVPNTEAFF
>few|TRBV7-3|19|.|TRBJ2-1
TGTGCCAGCAGCCTCGGGACACCAAAGTCGGTGGCCTCCTACAATGAGCAGTTCTTC
CASSLGTPKSVASYNEQFF
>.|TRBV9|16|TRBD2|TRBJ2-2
TGTGCCAGCAGCGTAGAAGCGGGGGGTCGCCACGGGGAGCTGTTTTTT
CASSVEAGGRHGELFF
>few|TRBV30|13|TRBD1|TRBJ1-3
TGTGCCTGGAGCCGGGACAGGGGGAACACCATATATTTT
CAWSRDRGNTIYF
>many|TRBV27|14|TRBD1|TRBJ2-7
TGTGCCAGCAGTCCGACAGGGGACGCCTACGAGCAGTACTTC
CASSPTGDAYEQYF
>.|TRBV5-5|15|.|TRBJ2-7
TGTGCCAGCAGCTGGGGACCCAGGGACGTCTACGAGCAGTACTTC
CASSWGPRDVYEQYF
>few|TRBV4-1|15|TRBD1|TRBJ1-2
TGCGCCAGCAGCCACCCGACAGGGTCGAACTATGGCTACACCTTC
CASSHPTGSNYGYTF
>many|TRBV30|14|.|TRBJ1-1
TGTGCCTGGAGAGGGGACCGCATGAACACTGAAGCTTTCTTT
CAWRGDRMNTEAFF
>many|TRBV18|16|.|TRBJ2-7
TGTGCCAGCTCACCACTTAGCGATGGGAGCTCCTACGAGCAGTACTTC
CASSPLSDGSSYEQYF
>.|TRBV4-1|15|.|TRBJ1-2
TGCGCCAGCAGCCAATACTCTTCTGATAACTATGGCTACACCTTC
CASSQYSSDNYGYTF